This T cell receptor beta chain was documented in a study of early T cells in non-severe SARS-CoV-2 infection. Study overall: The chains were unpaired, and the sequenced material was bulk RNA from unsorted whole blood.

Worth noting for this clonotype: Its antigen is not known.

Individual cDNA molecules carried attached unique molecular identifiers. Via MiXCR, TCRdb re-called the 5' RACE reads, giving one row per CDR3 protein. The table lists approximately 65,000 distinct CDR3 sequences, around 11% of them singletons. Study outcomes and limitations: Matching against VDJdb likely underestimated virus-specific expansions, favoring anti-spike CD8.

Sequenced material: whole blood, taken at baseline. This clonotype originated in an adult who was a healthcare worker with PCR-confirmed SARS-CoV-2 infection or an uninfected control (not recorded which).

CDR3 in DNA: TGTGCCAGCAGCAGAGGACAGGGACTGAACACTGAAGCTTTCTTT. Translation gives CASSRGQGLNTEAFF. V usage is TRBV5-4 and J usage is TRBJ1-1; TRBD1 matches at 8 bases. CDR1 and CDR2 from the germline V gene are SGHNT and YYREEE (reference sequence). J lost 0 bases, V lost 4 bases, and 5 bases had no gene match. The CDR3 is 15 amino acids.